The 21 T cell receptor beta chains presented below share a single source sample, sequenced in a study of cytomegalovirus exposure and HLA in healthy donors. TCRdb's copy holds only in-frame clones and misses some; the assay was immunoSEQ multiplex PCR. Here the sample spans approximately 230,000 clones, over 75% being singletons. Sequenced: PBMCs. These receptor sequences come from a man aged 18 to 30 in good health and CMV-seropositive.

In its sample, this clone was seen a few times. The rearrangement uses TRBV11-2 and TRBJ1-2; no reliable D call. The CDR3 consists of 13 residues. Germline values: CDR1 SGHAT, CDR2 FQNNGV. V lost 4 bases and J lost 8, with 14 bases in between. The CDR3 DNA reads TGTGCCAGCAGCTATACCGGATCCGCGGGCTACACCTTC. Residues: CASSYTGSAGYTF.

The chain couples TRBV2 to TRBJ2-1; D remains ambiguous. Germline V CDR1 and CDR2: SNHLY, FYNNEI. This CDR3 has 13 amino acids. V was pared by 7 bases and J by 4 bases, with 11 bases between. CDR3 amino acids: CASKKSWYNEQFF. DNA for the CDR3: TGTGCCAGCAAGAAAAGCTGGTACAATGAGCAGTTCTTC.

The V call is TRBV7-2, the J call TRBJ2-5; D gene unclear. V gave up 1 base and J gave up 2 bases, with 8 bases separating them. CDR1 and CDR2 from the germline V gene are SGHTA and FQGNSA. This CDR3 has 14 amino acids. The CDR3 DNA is TGTGCCAGCAGCTTAGTCACAGAACAAGAGACCCAGTACTTC. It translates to CASSLVTEQETQYF.

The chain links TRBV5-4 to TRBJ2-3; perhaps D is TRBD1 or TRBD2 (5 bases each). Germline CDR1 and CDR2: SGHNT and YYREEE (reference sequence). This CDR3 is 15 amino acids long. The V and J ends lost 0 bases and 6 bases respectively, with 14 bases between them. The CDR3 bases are TGTGCCAGCAGCTTGGGGGCTAGCCAGGGCGATACGCAGTATTTT. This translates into CASSLGASQGDTQYF.

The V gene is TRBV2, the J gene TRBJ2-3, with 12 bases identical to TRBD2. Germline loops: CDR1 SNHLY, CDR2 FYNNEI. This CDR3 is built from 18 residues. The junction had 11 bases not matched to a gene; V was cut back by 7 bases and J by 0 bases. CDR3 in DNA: TGTGCCAGCACCTTTACTAGCGGGAGGCATCCTAGCACAGATACGCAGTATTTT. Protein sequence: CASTFTSGRHPSTDTQYF.

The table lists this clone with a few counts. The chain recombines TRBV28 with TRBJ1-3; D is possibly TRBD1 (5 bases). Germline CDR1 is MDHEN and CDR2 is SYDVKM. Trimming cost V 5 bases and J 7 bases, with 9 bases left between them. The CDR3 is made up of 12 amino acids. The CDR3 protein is CASSLGENTIYF. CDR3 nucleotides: TGTGCCAGCAGTCTAGGGGAGAACACCATATATTTT.

The CDR3 DNA follows: TGTGCCAGCGCCTTAAACAGGGACCTCGCGGGCTACACCTTC. Its translation is CASALNRDLAGYTF. The chain is built from TRBV2 and TRBJ1-2, with D perhaps TRBD1 (6 bases). The CDR3 consists of 14 residues. V was clipped by 8 bases and J by 8 bases, with 21 bases between them. Germline CDR1 reads SNHLY; CDR2 reads FYNNEI.

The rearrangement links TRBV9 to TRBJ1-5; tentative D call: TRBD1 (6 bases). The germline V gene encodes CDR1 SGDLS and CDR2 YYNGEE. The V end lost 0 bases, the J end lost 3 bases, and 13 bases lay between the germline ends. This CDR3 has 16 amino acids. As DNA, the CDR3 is TGTGCCAGCAGCGTAGGTTTCGGGGACAACAATCAGCCCCAGCATTTT. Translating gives CASSVGFGDNNQPQHF.

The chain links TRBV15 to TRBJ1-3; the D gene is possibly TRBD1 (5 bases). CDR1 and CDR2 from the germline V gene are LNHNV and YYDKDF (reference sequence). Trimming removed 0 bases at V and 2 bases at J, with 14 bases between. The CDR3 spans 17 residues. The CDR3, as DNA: TGTGCCACCAGCAGAGATTCTACAGGAGCTCCTGGAAACACCATATATTTT. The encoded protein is CATSRDSTGAPGNTIYF. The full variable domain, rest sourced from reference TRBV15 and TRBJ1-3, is DAMVIQNPRYQVTQFGKPVTLSCSQTLNHNVMYWYQQKSSQAPKLLFHYYDKDFNNEADTPDNFQSRRPNTSFCFLDIRSPGLGDTAMYLCATSRDSTGAPGNTIYFGEGSWLTVV.

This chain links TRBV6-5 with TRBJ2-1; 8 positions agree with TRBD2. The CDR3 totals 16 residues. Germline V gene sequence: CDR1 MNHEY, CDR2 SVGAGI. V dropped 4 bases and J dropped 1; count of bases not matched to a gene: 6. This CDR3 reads CASSSMGGRSYNEQFF. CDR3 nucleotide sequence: TGTGCCAGCAGTTCCATGGGCGGGAGGTCCTACAATGAGCAGTTCTTC.

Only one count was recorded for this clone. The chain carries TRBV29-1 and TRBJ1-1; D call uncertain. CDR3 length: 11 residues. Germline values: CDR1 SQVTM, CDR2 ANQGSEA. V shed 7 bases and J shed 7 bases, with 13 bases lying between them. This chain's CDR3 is CSGEGRNEAFF. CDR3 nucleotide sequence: TGCAGCGGTGAGGGCAGGAATGAAGCTTTCTTT.

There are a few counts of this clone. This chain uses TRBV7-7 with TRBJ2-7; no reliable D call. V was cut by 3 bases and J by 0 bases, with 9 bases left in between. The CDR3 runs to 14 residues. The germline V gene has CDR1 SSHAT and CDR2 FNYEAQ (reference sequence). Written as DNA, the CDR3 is TGTGCCAGCAGCTTGTCCCCAGCCTCCTACGAGCAGTACTTC. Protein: CASSLSPASYEQYF.

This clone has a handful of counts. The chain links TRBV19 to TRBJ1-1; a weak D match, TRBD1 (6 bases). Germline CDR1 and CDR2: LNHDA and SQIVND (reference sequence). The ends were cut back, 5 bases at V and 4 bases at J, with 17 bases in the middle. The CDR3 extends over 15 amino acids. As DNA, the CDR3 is TGTGCCAGTAGTTGGGCAGGGGCTTTGAGCACTGAAGCTTTCTTT. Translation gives CASSWAGALSTEAFF.

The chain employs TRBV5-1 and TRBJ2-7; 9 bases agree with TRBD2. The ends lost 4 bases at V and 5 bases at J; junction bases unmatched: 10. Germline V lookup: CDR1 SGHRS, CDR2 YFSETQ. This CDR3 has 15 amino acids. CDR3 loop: CASSKIAGVGDEQYF. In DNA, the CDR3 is TGCGCCAGCAGCAAAATAGCGGGAGTAGGTGACGAGCAGTACTTC.

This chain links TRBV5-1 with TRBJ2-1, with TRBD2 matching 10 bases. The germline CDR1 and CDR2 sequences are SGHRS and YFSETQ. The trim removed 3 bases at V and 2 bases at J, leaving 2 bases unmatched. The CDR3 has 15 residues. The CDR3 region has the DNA TGCGCCAGCAGCTCAGCGGGAGGGCCCTACAATGAGCAGTTCTTC. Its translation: CASSSAGGPYNEQFF.

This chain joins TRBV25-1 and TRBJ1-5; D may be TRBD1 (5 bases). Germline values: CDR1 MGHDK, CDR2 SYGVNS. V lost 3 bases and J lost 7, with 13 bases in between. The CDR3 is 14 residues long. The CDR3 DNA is TGTGCCAGCAGTGACCAGGGAGGTAGGCAGCCCCAGCATTTT. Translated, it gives CASSDQGGRQPQHF.

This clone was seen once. CDR3 protein: CASSLGYLKDTQYF. In DNA form, the CDR3 reads TGTGCCAGCAGCTTGGGTTATCTCAAGGATACGCAGTATTTT. V usage is TRBV7-3 and J usage is TRBJ2-3; the D is unclear. This CDR3 comprises 14 residues. The V end was cut by 3 bases, the J end by 6 bases, with 13 bases between. Germline values: CDR1 SGHTA, CDR2 FQGTGA.

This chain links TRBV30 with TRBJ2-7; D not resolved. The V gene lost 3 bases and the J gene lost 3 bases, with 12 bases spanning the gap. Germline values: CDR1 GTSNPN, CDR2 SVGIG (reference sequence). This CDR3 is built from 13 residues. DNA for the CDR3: TGTGCCTGGAGCGTAAAGGGATTCTACGAGCAGTACTTC. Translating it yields CAWSVKGFYEQYF.

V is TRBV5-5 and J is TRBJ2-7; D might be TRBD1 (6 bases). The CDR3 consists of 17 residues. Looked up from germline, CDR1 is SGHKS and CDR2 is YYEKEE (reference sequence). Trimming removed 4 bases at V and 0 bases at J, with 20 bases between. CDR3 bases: TGTGCCAGCAGCCGCACGGGTTCTTCAGGGGACTCCTACGAGCAGTACTTC. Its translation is CASSRTGSSGDSYEQYF.

The CDR3 nucleotides are TGTGCCAGCAGTTACTCGATAAATCTGTCCACTGAAGCTTTCTTT. It translates to CASSYSINLSTEAFF. The chain joins TRBV6-5 to TRBJ1-1; D call uncertain. Trimming stripped 0 bases from V and 4 bases from J, with 12 bases between. Germline CDR1 MNHEY, CDR2 SVGAGI. This CDR3 is 15 amino acids long.

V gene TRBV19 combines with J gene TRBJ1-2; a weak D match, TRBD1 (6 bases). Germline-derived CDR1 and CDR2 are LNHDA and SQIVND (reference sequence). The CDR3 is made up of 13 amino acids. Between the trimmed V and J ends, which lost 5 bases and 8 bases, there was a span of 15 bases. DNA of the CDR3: TGTGCCAGTAGTGGGGACATCCCAGAGGGCTACACCTTC. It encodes CASSGDIPEGYTF.